This TCR beta chain is from a study of early T cells in non-severe SARS-CoV-2 infection. Trimming cost V 5 bases and J 10 bases; bases outside gene matches: 16. Germline V gives CDR1 SGHAT, CDR2 FQNNGV. The CDR3 loop spans 16 amino acids. A single record per CDR3 protein comes from TCRdb applying MiXCR to the 5' RACE reads. Among tens of thousands of distinct CDR3 sequences listed, roughly 12% were seen once. This clonotype has only a few counts. The sequenced material came from whole blood. This TCR came from an adult who was a healthcare worker with PCR-confirmed SARS-CoV-2 infection or an uninfected control (not recorded which). The chain combines TRBV11-2 with TRBJ1-4; 7 bases match TRBD1. CDR3 DNA sequence: TGTGCCAGCAGCCCACTCCGGGACAGCCCCCGGGGAAAACTGTTTTTT. Its protein product is CASSPLRDSPRGKLFF.